These 24 T cell receptor beta chains were sequenced from one sample in a study of T cells in women clearing cervical HPV infection. Sequencing was performed with immunoSEQ multiplex PCR; in TCRdb, only in-frame clones are kept and a portion is missing. This sample contains some 15,000 clones. Sequenced material: blood buffy coat. Receptor source: a woman between 18 and 75 years old with a cervical HPV16 infection that either progressed to CIN3+ or cleared (not recorded which).

Worth noting for this clone: The read is 3 residues too short to cover the CDR3 end, so that end is filled in from the germline J gene. The J gene is TRBJ2-3, the V gene TRBV9, with D possibly matching TRBD1 (6 bases). CDR1 SGDLS and CDR2 YYNGEE come from the germline V gene. The CDR3 length is 13 residues. V lost 3 bases to trimming and J lost 4 bases, with 9 bases between them. CDR3 in amino acids: CASSAGVADTQYF. The covered CDR3 bases are TGTGCCAGCAGCGCAGGGGTTGCAGATACG.

On this clone: The read ends 3 residues shy of where the CDR3 ends; the end is completed using the germline J gene. V is TRBV19 and J is TRBJ2-4; D may be TRBD2 (5 bases). Germline lookup yields CDR1 LNHDA and CDR2 SQIVND (reference sequence). This CDR3 is built from 13 residues. The sequenced part of the CDR3 DNA is TGTGCCAGTAGTAAGGGAGCAGACTATGGT. This translates into CASSKGADYG. From start to end, the CDR3 is CASSKGADYGQYF.

Partial CDR3 DNA: TGCAGCGGGGGACAGGGGGCCCCTGAA. This gives the protein CSGGQGAPE. The CDR3 reads in full as CSGGQGAPEAFF. V usage is TRBV29-1 and J usage is TRBJ1-1; 12 bases line up with TRBD1. The CDR3 end lies 3 residues beyond the end of the read and is filled in from the germline J gene. Germline V gives CDR1 SQVTM, CDR2 ANQGSEA. V lost 7 bases, J lost 6 bases, and 3 bases stayed unmatched. This CDR3 is built from 12 residues.

On this clone itself: From the germline J gene comes the end of the CDR3, since the read stops 3 residues before it. At the DNA level, this CDR3 is encoded by other sequences in the same sample as well. The chain joins TRBV5-1 to TRBJ2-7, with 8 bases matching TRBD1. Germline values: CDR1 SGHRS, CDR2 YFSETQ. The CDR3 has 15 residues. V was clipped by 2 bases and J by 2 bases; unmatched bases: 6. This CDR3 reads CASSFWTGQAYEQYF. The sequenced CDR3 bases are TGCGCCAGCAGCTTTTGGACAGGGCAGGCCTACGAG.

A note on this clone: The DNA ends 3 residues before the CDR3 does, and the rest of the CDR3 is filled in from the germline J gene. V usage is TRBV7-9 and J usage is TRBJ1-2; D is ambiguous. The CDR3 covers 14 residues. CDR1 is SEHNR and CDR2 is FQNEAQ in the germline V gene (reference sequence). CDR3 sequence: CASSLGVNTDTYTF. CDR3 DNA (partial): TGTGCCAGCAGCTTAGGAGTAAACACAGATACC.

Notes on this clone: The read ends 3 residues before the CDR3 terminus; that terminus is restored from the germline J gene. V gene TRBV6-1 combines with J gene TRBJ1-2; D is perhaps TRBD1 (5 bases). The germline CDR1 and CDR2 sequences are MNHNS and SASEGT. This CDR3 spans 13 amino acids. CDR3 residues: CASSAQGSYDYTF. The CDR3 DNA, read in part, is TGTGCCAGCAGTGCCCAGGGCTCCTACGAC.

As for this clone: The read gets to within 3 residues of the CDR3 end, and the germline J gene fills in the rest. The V call is TRBV18, the J call TRBJ2-3; tentative D call: TRBD2 (6 bases). V lost 4 bases and J 3 bases, leaving 14 bases between the germline ends. This CDR3 spans 15 amino acids. Germline CDR1 is KGHSH and CDR2 is LQKENI. The CDR3 sequence: CASSHTGEQTDTQYF. The CDR3 DNA, read in part, is TGTGCCAGCTCACATACGGGGGAGCAAACAGATACG.

Regarding this clone: The read terminates 3 residues before the CDR3 end, so the remaining end is supplied by the germline J gene. The V gene is TRBV2, the J gene TRBJ1-1, with D unresolved. The germline V gene has CDR1 SNHLY and CDR2 FYNNEI. Deletions cut 4 bases from V and 7 bases from J, with 7 bases between. This CDR3 is 11 amino acids long. CDR3 bases read: TGTGCCAGCAGTGCAGGATTTGAA. Translation: CASSAGFE. The full-length CDR3 reads as CASSAGFEAFF.

Comments on this clone: Sequencing ends 3 residues short of the CDR3 end; the germline J gene provides the rest. This sequence joins TRBV5-1 and TRBJ1-5, with D tentatively TRBD1 (5 bases). Germline CDR1 is SGHRS and CDR2 is YFSETQ. The CDR3 has 15 amino acids. Deletions cut 0 bases from V and 5 bases from J, with 12 bases between. The CDR3 protein is CASSLVSGRDQPQHF. CDR3 bases read: TGCGCCAGCAGCTTGGTGTCAGGGAGGGATCAGCCC.

Notes on this clone: The read finishes 3 residues shy of the CDR3 end, and the germline J gene is used to complete it. The chain carries TRBV18 and TRBJ1-5; possible D gene TRBD1, 5 bases. Germline assignment: CDR1 KGHSH and CDR2 LQKENI. The CDR3 contains 17 residues. Trimming left V 6 bases short and J 3 bases short, with 21 bases between. The CDR3 loop is CASSSLDRSNSNQPQHF. Partial CDR3 DNA: TGTGCCAGCTCGTCCCTAGACAGATCCAATTCCAATCAGCCC.

Details on this clone: The read falls 3 residues short of the CDR3 end, and the missing part is taken from the germline J gene. The chain is built from TRBV2 and TRBJ2-1; possible D gene TRBD2, 6 bases. The CDR3 extends over 14 amino acids. Per the germline V gene, CDR1 is SNHLY and CDR2 is FYNNEI. V was clipped by 8 bases and J by 0 bases, with 11 bases between them. CDR3 in amino acids: CASRKAGSYNEQFF. The DNA read from the CDR3 is TGTGCCAGCCGGAAAGCGGGCTCCTACAATGAG.

As concerns this clone: One end of the junction fails to match germline, which may point to a read error. The observed sequence ends 3 residues before the CDR3 terminus, with the missing tail filled in from the germline J gene. V and J are TRBV7-7 and TRBJ1-2; D may be TRBD1 (5 bases). Germline CDR1 and CDR2: SSHAT and FNYEAQ (reference sequence). The CDR3 is 15 amino acids. The DNA read from the CDR3 is TGTGCTAGCAGCCCCAGCAGGGTTCGCACAGATACC. Its protein is CASSPSRVRTDT. The CDR3 in its entirety is CASSPSRVRTDTYTF.

In the case of this clone: The sequence runs out 3 residues before the end of the CDR3; the remainder is reconstructed from the germline J gene. The chain uses TRBV9 and TRBJ1-1, with TRBD1 matching over 8 bases. Losses at the gene ends were 3 bases for V and 3 bases for J; bases not matched to a gene: 7. CDR1 is SGDLS and CDR2 is YYNGEE in the germline V gene. The CDR3 sequence is 15 residues long. CDR3 sequence: CASSALGQAYTEAFF. The CDR3 bases that were read are TGTGCCAGCAGCGCCCTGGGACAGGCCTACACTGAA.

Details on this clone: Coverage ceases 3 residues before the CDR3 finishes, and the germline J gene fills in the end. The V gene is TRBV11-2, the J gene TRBJ2-3; D unresolved. Germline V gives CDR1 SGHAT, CDR2 FQNNGV. The CDR3 is made up of 11 amino acids. The CDR3 reads CASSAQETQYF. The CDR3 bases that were read are TGTGCCAGCAGCGCGCAAGAGACG.

This clone is identified as medium-sized from frequency. With the read ending 3 residues before the CDR3 end, the germline J gene is used to fill in that end. The chain recombines TRBV18 with TRBJ2-2, with D unclear. V was cut by 2 bases and J by 0 bases, with 7 bases left in between. CDR1 and CDR2 from the germline V gene are KGHSH and LQKENI. This CDR3 region has 15 residues. The covered CDR3 bases are TGTGCCAGCTCACCATTCCAGACGAACACCGGGGAG. This encodes CASSPFQTNTGE. The whole CDR3 is CASSPFQTNTGELFF.

Turning to this clone: The missing CDR3 end, 3 residues past where the read stops, is filled in from the germline J gene. The rearrangement links TRBV19 to TRBJ2-2; unclear D gene. CDR1 and CDR2 (germline): LNHDA, SQIVND (reference sequence). The CDR3 is made up of 14 amino acids. CDR3 loop: CASSNSLTGSPLFF. The sequenced CDR3 bases are TGTGCCAGTAGTAACTCCTTGACGGGTTCACCG.

By frequency, this clone registers medium-sized. The read terminates 3 residues before the CDR3 end, so the remaining end is supplied by the germline J gene. J is TRBJ2-4 and V is TRBV18, with 9 bases lining up with TRBD2. The CDR3 runs to 15 residues. V shed 3 bases, J shed 8 bases, and the junction held 8 bases outside the gene matches. CDR1 is KGHSH and CDR2 is LQKENI in the germline V gene. Partial CDR3 DNA: TGTGCCAGCTCACCGGGAGGGACTAGCTTGGACATT. Amino acids: CASSPGGTSLDI. The entire CDR3 reads CASSPGGTSLDIQYF.

With respect to this clone: The read finishes 3 residues shy of the CDR3 end, and the germline J gene is used to complete it. V is TRBV10-3 and J is TRBJ2-5; D might be TRBD2 (6 bases). Germline V lookup: CDR1 ENHRY, CDR2 SYGVKD. Trimming cost V 0 bases and J 2 bases, with 13 bases left between them. The CDR3 covers 16 residues. The sequenced part of the CDR3 DNA is TGTGCCATCAGTGAGTCGTGGGGGGATTCTCAAGAGACC. It translates to CAISESWGDSQET. The CDR3 reads in full as CAISESWGDSQETQYF.

On this clone itself: The sequence runs out 3 residues before the end of the CDR3; the remainder is reconstructed from the germline J gene. The chain is built from TRBV19 and TRBJ1-2; tentatively, D is TRBD1 (5 bases). Germline CDR1 reads LNHDA; CDR2 reads SQIVND (reference sequence). Trimming took off 5 bases at V and 4 bases at J, with 11 bases between the two ends. This CDR3 has 13 residues. This chain's CDR3 is CASSEQAAYGYTF. CDR3 DNA, as far as it was read: TGTGCCAGTAGTGAACAGGCCGCCTATGGC.

Incomplete CDR3 DNA: TGCAGTGCTAAGGGCGGC. This encodes CSAKGG. The entire CDR3 reads CSAKGGYTF. The gene calls are TRBV20-1 and TRBJ1-2; D gene unclear. The read terminates 3 residues before the CDR3 end, so the remaining end is supplied by the germline J gene. The CDR3 runs to 9 residues. Per the germline V gene, CDR1 is DFQATT and CDR2 is SNEGSKA (reference sequence).

About this clone: Coverage ceases 3 residues before the CDR3 finishes, and the germline J gene fills in the end. V usage is TRBV11-2 and J usage is TRBJ2-3; D uncertain. The CDR3 length is 13 residues. CDR1 SGHAT and CDR2 FQNNGV come from the germline V gene. The CDR3 bases that were read are TGTGCCAGCAGCTTTTATGCGGATCAGCCG. Protein: CASSFYADQP. The full CDR3 reads CASSFYADQPQYF.

A note on this clone: The read is 3 residues too short to cover the CDR3 end, so that end is filled in from the germline J gene. This chain uses TRBV18 with TRBJ2-2, with TRBD1 as a possible D gene (6 bases). Trimming pared 6 bases from V and 7 bases from J, leaving 18 bases between. The germline V gene has CDR1 KGHSH and CDR2 LQKENI. The CDR3 contains 15 residues. The CDR3 protein is CASSFSAQGGGELFF. CDR3 DNA (partial): TGTGCCAGCTCCTTTTCGGCACAGGGCGGCGGGGAG.

Worth noting for this clone: With the read ending 3 residues before the CDR3 end, the germline J gene is used to fill in that end. The genes are TRBV14 and TRBJ2-3, with D maybe TRBD1 (6 bases). Germline V gene data show CDR1 as SGHDN and CDR2 as FVKESK. The CDR3 consists of 14 residues. V lost 3 bases, J lost 6 bases, and 13 bases lay in between. The DNA read from the CDR3 is TGTGCCAGCAGCCATCTGGGGGCGGCTGATACG. It translates to CASSHLGAADT. The full CDR3 protein reads CASSHLGAADTQYF.

A note on this clone: The read halts 3 residues ahead of the CDR3 end, with the missing end drawn from the germline J gene. The chain uses TRBV2 and TRBJ1-3; D perhaps matches TRBD1 (6 bases). V lost 6 bases and J 7 bases, leaving 13 bases between the germline ends. The germline V gene has CDR1 SNHLY and CDR2 FYNNEI. The CDR3 loop spans 13 amino acids. CDR3 protein: CASRVDSGNTIYF. Incomplete CDR3 DNA: TGTGCCAGCAGGGTGGACAGCGGTAACACC. Full variable domain (remainder filled in from reference TRBV2 and TRBJ1-3): EPEVTQTPSHQVTQMGQEVILRCVPISNHLYFYWYRQILGQKVEFLVSFYNNEISEKSEIFDDQFSVERPDGSNFTLKIRSTKLEDSAMYFCASRVDSGNTIYFGEGSWLTVV.